The 7 T cell receptor beta chains presented below share a single source sample, sequenced in a study of yellow fever vaccine responses in identical twins. One entry per CDR3 protein results from TCRdb running MiXCR on the RT-PCR reads. The table records 7,500 to 10,000 distinct CDR3 sequences, 80% to 85% of them present only once. This specimen was T cells from blood (PBMCs), unsorted or a sorted subset (not recorded which), taken before or after yellow fever vaccination (not recorded which). The receptors derive from a woman aged 18-29 years who received the yellow fever vaccine.

The rearrangement uses TRBV24-1 and TRBJ1-2; D is unresolved. The CDR3 runs 12 residues. Trimming removed 2 bases from V and 8 bases from J, with 8 bases in between. From germline, CDR1 is KGHDR and CDR2 SFDVKD. CDR3 nucleotide sequence: TGTGCCACCAGTGATTCGGGGTTCGGCTACACCTTC. Protein: CATSDSGFGYTF.

This clonotype was found once. The CDR3: CASSSPGQYQPQHF. The DNA of the CDR3 is TGTGCCAGCAGTTCCCCGGGACAGTATCAGCCCCAGCATTTT. The chain joins TRBV12-3 or TRBV12-4 to TRBJ1-5, with 7 bases aligning to TRBD1. Trimming cost V 4 bases and J 5 bases; bases outside gene matches: 5. The CDR3 loop spans 14 amino acids.

This rearrangement joins TRBV21-1 to TRBJ2-5. TRBV21-1 is marked as a pseudogene. The CDR3 totals 16 residues. The CDR3 here is CASSKADRGLRIYQYF. The CDR3 region has the DNA TGTGCCAGCAGCAAAGCAGATCGGGGTCTCCGAATATACCAGTACTTC.

The rearrangement joins TRBV28 to TRBJ2-3; 7 bases map to TRBD1. Germline V gene sequence: CDR1 MDHEN, CDR2 SYDVKM. Trimming took 0 bases from V and 3 from J; bases not matched to a gene: 3. The CDR3 consists of 15 residues. The CDR3 spells CASSLWTGRTDTQYF. The CDR3 DNA reads TGTGCCAGCAGTTTATGGACAGGGCGGACAGATACGCAGTATTTT.

V gene TRBV11-2 combines with J gene TRBJ2-1; 15 nucleotides agree with TRBD2. Per the germline V gene, CDR1 is SGHAT and CDR2 is FQNNGV. V trimming: 4 bases; J trimming: 5 bases; junction bases outside the gene matches: 6. This CDR3 spans 17 amino acids. The CDR3 loop is CASSYGLAGGLDNEQFF. DNA of the CDR3: TGTGCCAGCAGCTACGGACTAGCGGGGGGGCTAGACAATGAGCAGTTCTTC.

The chain uses TRBV23-1 and TRBJ2-2; D unclear. TRBV23-1 is an ORF, and what it does is uncertain. The CDR3 length is 15 residues. Trimming left V 4 bases short and J 0 bases short, with 9 bases between. CDR3 coding DNA: TGCGCCAGCAGTCCCCGGGCGGCGAACACCGGGGAGCTGTTTTTT. This codes for CASSPRAANTGELFF.

The sample holds one count of this clonotype. This chain joins TRBV5-1 and TRBJ2-1; TRBD2 agrees at 9 bases. Germline CDR1 is SGHRS and CDR2 is YFSETQ. V shed 4 bases, J shed 8 bases, and the junction held 10 bases outside the gene matches. The CDR3 loop spans 15 amino acids. The CDR3 DNA reads as TGCGCCAGCAGCACGGGACTAGCAGCCTTTTATGAGCAGTTCTTC. Translated: CASSTGLAAFYEQFF.